This T cell receptor beta chain was found in a study of blood T cells in healthy people across ages. Germline lookup yields CDR1 KGHSH and CDR2 LQKENI. This CDR3 region has 16 residues. A single count supports this clonotype. Primed by a sample-barcoded 5' primer and a J-beta primer mix, a second PCR proceeded for about 7 to 12 cycles. A single record per CDR3 protein comes from TCRdb applying MiXCR to the 5' RACE reads. Of fewer than 900,000 distinct CDR3 sequences listed, roughly 49% were seen once; the top ten hold roughly 34%. The chain joins TRBV18 to TRBJ2-4, with TRBD1 matching 8 bases. The DNA end is more similar to TRBJ2-7, so the J call may be wrong. The origin of this receptor is a woman between 55 and 75 years old in good health. Sequenced input: blood. CDR3 sequence reads: CASSPPVQGAAYEQYF. The CDR3 DNA is TGTGCCAGCTCACCACCCGTCCAGGGGGCGGCCTACGAGCAGTACTTC.